The 22 T cell receptor beta chains below all came from one sample that was sequenced in a study of T cells in Graves' hyperthyroidism and ophthalmopathy. RNA transcripts were the template for amplifying TCR beta CDR3 regions. First-round RT-PCR with HTBI primers amplified the TCR CDR3 region. In TCRdb, the multiplex PCR reads were re-called with MiXCR into one record per CDR3 protein. Among more than 650,000 distinct CDR3 sequences, about 14% were seen once, and the ten largest hold around 9.6%. Material for sequencing was blood. The receptors here all came from a woman aged 18-30 years with Graves' hyperthyroidism.

This clonotype has more than one count but fewer than ten. This chain uses TRBV7-8 with TRBJ1-5; D possibly corresponds to TRBD1 (5 bases). Trimming took 0 bases from V and 0 from J, leaving 6 bases between them. This CDR3 has 15 amino acids. Germline lookup yields CDR1 SGHVS and CDR2 FQNEAQ. The CDR3 region has the DNA TGTGCCAGCAGCTTAGCTGACAGTAGCAATCAGCCCCAGCATTTT. It specifies CASSLADSSNQPQHF. Complete variable domain (other parts from reference TRBV7-8 and TRBJ1-5): GAGVSQSPRYKVAKRGQDVALRCDPISGHVSLFWYQQALGQGPEFLTYFQNEAQLDKSGLPSDRFFAERPEGSVSTLKIQRTQQEDSAVYLCASSLADSSNQPQHFGDGTRLSIL.

This clonotype occurred a few times. V usage is TRBV4-2 and J usage is TRBJ2-7; 13 bases are shared with TRBD2. From germline, CDR1 is LGHNA and CDR2 YNFKEQ. The CDR3 length is 19 residues. Trimming cost V 1 base and J 0 bases; bases outside gene matches: 9. The CDR3 coding sequence is TGTGCCAGCAGCCAAGCAATACTAGCGGGAGGGTTGAGCTCCTACGAGCAGTACTTC. Amino acids: CASSQAILAGGLSSYEQYF.

The chain employs TRBV4-1 and TRBJ2-1; 7 bases are shared with TRBD2. V was pared by 1 base and J by 4 bases, with 4 bases of the junction left unmatched. Germline values: CDR1 MGHRA, CDR2 YSYEKL. CDR3 length equals 15 residues. The DNA for the CDR3 is TGCGCCAGCAGCCAAGTCACTAGCGTTTACAATGAGCAGTTCTTC. It specifies CASSQVTSVYNEQFF.

Ten or more counts support this clonotype. DNA of the CDR3: TGTGCCAGCAGTGAAAGGGACAGGGAGCGTGAGCAGTTCTTC. Its translation is CASSERDREREQFF. The chain combines TRBV2 with TRBJ2-1, with 9 bases identical to TRBD1. The germline gives CDR1 SNHLY, CDR2 FYNNEI. This CDR3 is 14 amino acids long. Germline trimming cut 2 bases from V and 9 bases from J; bases unmatched to any gene: 5.

This clonotype was detected ten times or more. The chain employs TRBV12-3 or TRBV12-4 and TRBJ2-7; D might be TRBD1 or TRBD2, each matching 5 bases. CDR3 length: 14 amino acids. V dropped 2 bases and J dropped 2 bases, with 10 bases sitting between them. The CDR3 sequence is CASSLRGVAYEQYF. CDR3 nucleotide sequence: TGTGCCAGCAGTTTAAGAGGGGTAGCCTACGAGCAGTACTTC.

This clonotype showed up many times. This sequence joins TRBV3-1 and TRBJ1-5; 9 bases fit TRBD1. After removal of 0 bases from V and 6 bases from J, the junction contained 6 bases not matched to a gene. This CDR3 is built from 16 residues. Per the germline V gene, CDR1 is LGHDT and CDR2 is YNNKEL (reference sequence). CDR3 sequence (DNA): TGTGCCAGCAGCCAAGACCTTGGGACAGGGCCTCAGCCCCAGCATTTT. As protein: CASSQDLGTGPQPQHF.

The CDR3 coding sequence is TGTGCCAGCAGTTTAAGTCTAGCGGGAGGAGTCTACGAGCAGTACTTC. It codes for CASSLSLAGGVYEQYF. This chain connects TRBV12-3 or TRBV12-4 to TRBJ2-7; 11 bases are a match to TRBD2. J lost 3 bases, V lost 2 bases, and 6 bases had no gene match. This CDR3 has 16 residues.

The rearrangement joins TRBV29-1 to TRBJ2-7, with D hard to call. Germline V gene lookup returns CDR1 SQVTM and CDR2 ANQGSEA. The CDR3 runs to 12 residues. V was shortened by 4 bases and J by 3 bases, with 10 bases between the two germline ends. CDR3 sequence reads: CSVVYGIYEQYF. The CDR3 coding sequence is TGCAGCGTTGTGTATGGCATCTACGAGCAGTACTTC.

This clonotype was seen many times. The gene calls are TRBV6-1 and TRBJ1-1; the D is unclear. The CDR3 contains 14 residues. Per the germline V gene, CDR1 is MNHNS and CDR2 is SASEGT. Trimming pared 4 bases from V and 4 bases from J, leaving 13 bases between. CDR3 DNA sequence: TGTGCCAGCAGTGGGTGGCAGTCGCTCACTGAAGCTTTCTTT. Translation: CASSGWQSLTEAFF.

This chain links TRBV11-2 with TRBJ2-4, with D possibly being TRBD2 (6 bases). Per germline, CDR1 SGHAT and CDR2 FQNNGV. The germline V and J ends were trimmed by 5 bases and 1 base, with 12 bases remaining between them. This CDR3 is built from 15 residues. The CDR3 loop is CASSASGVAKNIQYF. The CDR3 DNA follows: TGTGCCAGCAGCGCCTCGGGGGTGGCCAAAAACATTCAGTACTTC.

V usage is TRBV24-1 and J usage is TRBJ2-7; perhaps TRBD1 as D (5 bases). V was trimmed by 6 bases and J by 3 bases, leaving 17 bases between them. The CDR3 consists of 15 residues. The germline V gene has CDR1 KGHDR and CDR2 SFDVKD. The CDR3 spells CATSLLQVRLYEQYF. For the CDR3, the DNA is TGTGCCACCAGTCTCCTACAGGTACGGCTCTACGAGCAGTACTTC.

This clonotype was counted at least ten times. V and J are TRBV6-2 or TRBV6-3 and TRBJ2-1; 8 bases are a match to TRBD2. Germline assignment: CDR1 MNHEY and CDR2 SVGEGT. There are 15 residues in the CDR3. V shed 0 bases and J 4 bases; nucleotides not matched to a gene: 2. The CDR3 region is CASSYSLAVYNEQFF. In DNA, the CDR3 is TGTGCCAGCAGTTACTCACTAGCGGTATACAATGAGCAGTTCTTC.

This clonotype was found many times. The chain recombines TRBV11-2 with TRBJ2-1; maybe TRBD2 (6 bases). This CDR3 spans 14 amino acids. The V gene lost 6 bases and the J gene lost 3 bases, with 12 bases spanning the gap. Germline-derived CDR1 and CDR2 are SGHAT and FQNNGV. As DNA, the CDR3 is TGTGCCAGCAGGTCCAGTAGCGGCTACAATGAGCAGTTCTTC. It is translated as CASRSSSGYNEQFF.

This clonotype was recorded at least ten times. The gene calls are TRBV9 and TRBJ2-1; 8 bases map to TRBD2. J gave up 6 bases and V 1 base, and 6 bases lay outside the gene matches. CDR1 and CDR2 (germline): SGDLS, YYNGEE. The CDR3 has 15 residues. The CDR3 DNA reads TGTGCCAGCAGCGTATTTCCGGGAGGGCCCAATGAGCAGTTCTTC. Protein: CASSVFPGGPNEQFF.

The table lists this clonotype with a few counts. V usage is TRBV11-3 and J usage is TRBJ1-2; D is undetermined. Germline CDR1 and CDR2: SGHNT and YENEEA. V gave up 2 bases and J gave up 4 bases, with 14 bases separating them. There are 15 residues in the CDR3. CDR3 in DNA: TGTGCCAGCAGCTTATGGGCCTCGGATCTCTATGGCTACACCTTC. Protein product: CASSLWASDLYGYTF.

DNA for the CDR3: TGTGCCAGCAGTTATCGGGGGAAGTGGTCCGACGAGCAGTACTTC. Translated: CASSYRGKWSDEQYF. The chain joins TRBV6-2 or TRBV6-3 to TRBJ2-7, with D perhaps matching TRBD2 (6 bases). The CDR3 sequence is 15 residues long. Germline CDR1 reads MNHEY; CDR2 reads SVGEGT. The ends were cut back, 3 bases at V and 5 bases at J, with 17 bases in the middle.

There are a few counts of this clonotype. The chain employs TRBV10-1 and TRBJ2-1, with 9 bases that match TRBD2. The CDR3 is 15 residues long. Unmatched junction bases numbered 5, after V lost 3 bases and J lost 5 bases. Germline V lookup: CDR1 WNHNN, CDR2 SYGVQD (reference sequence). DNA of the CDR3: TGCGCCAGCAGTGAACTAGCGGGTCGTAACAATGAGCAGTTCTTC. Its protein is CASSELAGRNNEQFF.

This clonotype was detected many times. This chain uses TRBV7-2 with TRBJ2-5; TRBD2 matches 13 bases. In germline, CDR1 is SGHTA, CDR2 FQGNSA. The CDR3 loop spans 16 amino acids. Trimming removed 1 base from V and 1 base from J; junction bases left unmatched: 0. This CDR3 reads CASSLGTSGGQETQYF. The CDR3 nucleotides are TGTGCCAGCAGCTTAGGGACTAGCGGGGGCCAAGAGACCCAGTACTTC.

This clonotype was detected many times. The chain couples TRBV18 to TRBJ1-2; D call uncertain. The CDR3 is 14 residues long. V gave up 1 base and J gave up 2 bases, with 8 bases separating them. Germline CDR1 and CDR2: KGHSH and LQKENI. The CDR3 DNA reads TGTGCCAGCTCACCACGCCCGGGAAACTATGGCTACACCTTC. Its protein product is CASSPRPGNYGYTF.

The chain recombines TRBV18 with TRBJ1-6; 8 positions match TRBD1. CDR1 is KGHSH and CDR2 is LQKENI in the germline V gene. V was clipped by 4 bases and J by 6 bases; unmatched bases: 11. The CDR3 spans 17 residues. The CDR3 region has the DNA TGTGCCAGCTCACTCAACACCGGGACAGGATCTAATTCACCCCTCCACTTT. Amino acid sequence: CASSLNTGTGSNSPLHF.

This clonotype was counted at least ten times. The chain joins TRBV28 to TRBJ1-5; 7 bases match TRBD1. This CDR3 spans 15 amino acids. Looked up from germline, CDR1 is MDHEN and CDR2 is SYDVKM. Trimming took 6 bases from V and 1 from J; bases not matched to a gene: 6. CDR3 loop: CASRHTGASNQPQHF. CDR3 nucleotide sequence: TGTGCCAGCAGACATACAGGGGCGAGCAATCAGCCCCAGCATTTT.

In this sample, this clonotype turned up a few times. This chain links TRBV18 with TRBJ1-6; TRBD1 matches at 8 bases. Germline trimming cut 3 bases from V and 5 bases from J; bases unmatched to any gene: 3. This CDR3 comprises 15 residues. Germline V gene sequence: CDR1 KGHSH, CDR2 LQKENI. The CDR3 region is CASSPGQGDNSPLHF. In nucleotides, the CDR3 is TGTGCCAGCTCACCCGGACAGGGCGATAATTCACCCCTCCACTTT.